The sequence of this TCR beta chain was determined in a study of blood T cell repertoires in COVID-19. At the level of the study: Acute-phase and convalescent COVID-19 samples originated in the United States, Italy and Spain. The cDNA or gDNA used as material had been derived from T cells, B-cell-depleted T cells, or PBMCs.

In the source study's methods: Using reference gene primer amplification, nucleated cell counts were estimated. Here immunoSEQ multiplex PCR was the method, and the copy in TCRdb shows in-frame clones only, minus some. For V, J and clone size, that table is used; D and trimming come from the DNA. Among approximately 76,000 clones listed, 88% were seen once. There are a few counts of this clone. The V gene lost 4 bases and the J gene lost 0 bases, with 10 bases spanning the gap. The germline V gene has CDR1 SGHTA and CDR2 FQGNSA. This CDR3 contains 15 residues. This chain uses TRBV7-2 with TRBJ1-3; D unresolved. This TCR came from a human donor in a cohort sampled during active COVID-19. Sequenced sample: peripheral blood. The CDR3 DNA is TGTGCCAGCAGCTCCCGTAGCGGCTCTGGAAACACCATATATTTT. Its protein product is CASSSRSGSGNTIYF.